The 25 T cell receptor beta chains presented below share a single source sample, sequenced in a study of cytomegalovirus exposure and HLA in healthy donors. The PCR contained 60 Vbeta and 13 Jbeta primers. The protocol was immunoSEQ multiplex PCR, while the TCRdb copy is restricted to in-frame clones and leaves out a portion. The table shows around 190,000 clones, with about 88% occurring only once. Sample: PBMCs. These receptors were obtained from a woman aged 25 to 39 in good health and CMV-seronegative.

This chain joins TRBV2 and TRBJ2-7; 7 bases line up with TRBD1. With 5 bases clipped from V and 2 bases from J, the junction kept 3 bases outside the gene matches. Germline CDR1 and CDR2: SNHLY and FYNNEI. The CDR3 runs 13 residues. CDR3 residues: CASSSGTAYEQYF. In DNA, the CDR3 is TGTGCCAGCAGTTCCGGGACAGCCTACGAGCAGTACTTC.

The chain has TRBV18 and TRBJ2-3; TRBD2 might be the D (5 bases). V was pared by 0 bases and J by 0 bases, with 10 bases between. Germline V gene sequence: CDR1 KGHSH, CDR2 LQKENI. This CDR3 has 16 residues. The CDR3 loop is CASSPPFRTSTDTQYF. DNA of the CDR3: TGTGCCAGCTCACCACCGTTCAGGACTAGCACAGATACGCAGTATTTT. Full variable domain (outside the CDR3, taken from reference TRBV18 and TRBJ2-3): NAGVMQNPRHLVRRRGQEARLRCSPMKGHSHVYWYRQLPEEGLKFMVYLQKENIIDESGMPKERFSAEFPKEGPSILRIQQVVRGDSAAYFCASSPPFRTSTDTQYFGPGTRLTVL.

This chain connects TRBV15 to TRBJ2-7; TRBD1 matches at 8 bases. Trimming cost V 5 bases and J 2 bases; bases outside gene matches: 2. This CDR3 comprises 13 residues. Germline values: CDR1 LNHNV, CDR2 YYDKDF (reference sequence). The CDR3 DNA is TGTGCCACCAGCCGGGACAGGACCTACGAGCAGTACTTC. It codes for CATSRDRTYEQYF.

V gene TRBV25-1 combines with J gene TRBJ2-2; possible D gene TRBD2, 6 bases. The CDR3 totals 14 residues. The germline V and J ends were trimmed by 6 bases and 4 bases, with 12 bases remaining between them. Per germline, CDR1 MGHDK and CDR2 SYGVNS. Here the CDR3 DNA reads TGTGCCAGCAGCTTGGGACTCTTCACCGGGGAGCTGTTTTTT. Its protein is CASSLGLFTGELFF.

This clone has just one count. The CDR3 loop reads CASRRDGGTDTQYF. Here the CDR3 DNA reads TGTGCCAGCAGACGGGACGGGGGAACAGATACGCAGTATTTT. The rearrangement joins TRBV6-6 to TRBJ2-3, with D perhaps matching TRBD2 (6 bases). Trimming removed 6 bases from V and 3 bases from J, with 13 bases in between. CDR1 MNHNY and CDR2 SVGAGI come from the germline V gene (reference sequence). This CDR3 region has 14 residues.

CDR3 residues: CASSYPRQGSTDTQYF. DNA of the CDR3: TGTGCCAGCAGTTACCCGCGGCAGGGGAGCACAGATACGCAGTATTTT. The rearrangement links TRBV6-6 to TRBJ2-3; possibly TRBD1 for D (6 bases). V shed 2 bases and J shed 0 bases, with 12 bases lying between them. This CDR3 has 16 amino acids. Germline CDR1 and CDR2: MNHNY and SVGAGI (reference sequence).

The chain uses TRBV6-5 and TRBJ2-3; D might be TRBD2 (5 bases). V dropped 7 bases and J dropped 0 bases, with 14 bases sitting between them. The CDR3 length is 15 residues. Germline V gene data show CDR1 as MNHEY and CDR2 as SVGAGI. DNA for the CDR3: TGTGCCAGCATGAAGCGGCGAACTAGCACAGATACGCAGTATTTT. It codes for CASMKRRTSTDTQYF.

The table lists this clone with a count of one. The CDR3 sequence: CATSRDSYGYTF. As DNA, the CDR3 is TGTGCCACCAGCAGGGACAGCTATGGCTACACCTTC. The rearrangement joins TRBV15 to TRBJ1-2; the D gene is possibly TRBD1 (6 bases). CDR3 size: 12 residues. The V gene's germline CDR1 is LNHNV and CDR2 YYDKDF (reference sequence). Trimming took off 3 bases at V and 4 bases at J, with 6 bases between the two ends.

In the case of this clone: An end of the junction differs from the germline gene, which may be a read error. The rearrangement links TRBV7-2 to TRBJ1-2; TRBD1 agrees at 8 bases. The V gene's germline CDR1 is SGHTA and CDR2 FQGNSA. The CDR3 consists of 15 residues. The CDR3 here is CASSARQGTNYGYTF. In DNA, the CDR3 is TGTGCCAGCAGCGCCCGACAGGGGACTAATTATGGCTACACCTTC.

The chain has TRBV10-3 and TRBJ2-2; 7 positions match TRBD2. V gave up 10 bases and J gave up 0 bases; unmatched junction bases: 5. The CDR3 spans 14 residues. Germline V gene data show CDR1 as ENHRY and CDR2 as SYGVKD. The CDR3 is CATERGTNTGELFF. CDR3 DNA: TGTGCCACCGAGCGGGGAACGAACACCGGGGAGCTGTTTTTT.

The J gene is TRBJ2-3, the V gene TRBV18, with D maybe TRBD2 (6 bases). V was cut by 4 bases and J by 2 bases, with 10 bases left in between. Germline V lookup: CDR1 KGHSH, CDR2 LQKENI. The CDR3 is 14 amino acids. The CDR3 here is CASSRGGNTDTQYF. DNA of the CDR3: TGTGCCAGCTCACGGGGCGGGAACACAGATACGCAGTATTTT.

This clone turned up a few times. V usage is TRBV23-1 and J usage is TRBJ2-3, with D possibly TRBD2 on 6 matching bases. TRBV23-1 is labeled an ORF, and its function is uncertain. The CDR3 is 13 residues long. V was cut by 4 bases and J by 9 bases, with 14 bases left in between. DNA of the CDR3: TGCGCCAGCAGTCCTGGCGGGGAATCGACGCAGTATTTT. Translation: CASSPGGESTQYF.

The chain links TRBV2 to TRBJ2-1; possibly TRBD2 for D (5 bases). The CDR3 runs to 13 residues. V was pared by 5 bases and J by 5 bases, with 10 bases between. The germline gives CDR1 SNHLY, CDR2 FYNNEI. The CDR3 is CASSRTRHNEQFF. Here the CDR3 DNA reads TGTGCCAGCAGTCGGACTCGCCACAATGAGCAGTTCTTC.

The V gene is TRBV7-8, the J gene TRBJ1-1; maybe TRBD1 (5 bases). The germline CDR1 and CDR2 sequences are SGHVS and FQNEAQ. The CDR3 length is 15 residues. V lost 5 bases, J lost 8 bases, and 21 bases lay in between. CDR3 loop: CASSRVDRAYTEAFF. DNA for the CDR3: TGTGCCAGCAGCCGAGTCGACAGAGCATATACCGAAGCTTTCTTT.

This clone was observed a handful of times. The chain is built from TRBV27 and TRBJ2-1, with 9 bases identical to TRBD2. The CDR3 has 17 amino acids. The germline V gene encodes CDR1 MNHEY and CDR2 SMNVEV (reference sequence). V trimming: 2 bases; J trimming: 2 bases; junction bases outside the gene matches: 7. The CDR3 loop reads CASSLRPSGKAYNEQFF. The DNA of the CDR3 is TGTGCCAGCAGTTTACGCCCTAGCGGGAAAGCCTACAATGAGCAGTTCTTC.

The chain joins TRBV27 to TRBJ1-5; no clear D gene. Trimming removed 9 bases at V and 6 bases at J, with 6 bases between. CDR3 size: 10 residues. Germline loops: CDR1 MNHEY, CDR2 SMNVEV (reference sequence). CDR3 bases: TGTGCCAGTCGAGGTCAGCCCCAGCATTTT. Amino acid sequence: CASRGQPQHF.

J is TRBJ1-2 and V is TRBV28; D not resolved. The V end lost 2 bases, the J end lost 8 bases, and 15 bases lay between the germline ends. The CDR3 sequence is 14 residues long. Germline CDR1 and CDR2: MDHEN and SYDVKM. CDR3 region: CASSLGHFLRGYTF. In nucleotides, the CDR3 is TGTGCCAGCAGTTTAGGGCATTTCTTAAGGGGCTACACCTTC.

The rearrangement uses TRBV7-9 and TRBJ2-1; 7 bases match TRBD2. The germline gives CDR1 SEHNR, CDR2 FQNEAQ (reference sequence). The CDR3 is 16 amino acids. V shed 2 bases and J 6 bases; nucleotides not matched to a gene: 10. CDR3 sequence: CASSLNRRGGSNEQFF. As DNA, the CDR3 is TGTGCCAGCAGCTTAAACAGGCGGGGAGGGAGCAATGAGCAGTTCTTC.

The chain couples TRBV28 to TRBJ1-1; 7 bases align to TRBD1. From germline, CDR1 is MDHEN and CDR2 SYDVKM. J gave up 10 bases and V 2 bases, and 7 bases lay outside the gene matches. The CDR3 has 13 amino acids. In nucleotides, the CDR3 is TGTGCCAGCAGTTTACTGGGACAGCGGTCAGCTTTCTTT. Residues: CASSLLGQRSAFF.

This clone has more than one count but fewer than ten. J is TRBJ1-2 and V is TRBV27; weak D call: TRBD1 (5 bases). With 2 bases removed from V and 1 base from J, the gap between germline ends came to 11 bases. The CDR3 extends over 15 amino acids. The germline CDR1 and CDR2 sequences are MNHEY and SMNVEV (reference sequence). CDR3 protein: CASSLLRGDNYGYTF. The CDR3, as DNA: TGTGCCAGCAGTTTACTCCGGGGGGATAACTATGGCTACACCTTC.

This clone has more than one count but fewer than ten. CDR3: CASSQDPVRSGNTIYF. The CDR3 bases are TGCGCCAGCAGCCAAGATCCTGTCCGCTCTGGAAACACCATATATTTT. This chain links TRBV4-1 with TRBJ1-3; no clear D. Trimming stripped 0 bases from V and 0 bases from J, with 9 bases between. In germline, CDR1 is MGHRA, CDR2 YSYEKL. There are 16 residues in the CDR3.

The chain has TRBV5-1 and TRBJ2-1, with 11 bases that match TRBD2. There are 18 residues in the CDR3. CDR1 is SGHRS, CDR2 YFSETQ, per germline. The J segment lost 5 bases and the V segment lost 3 bases, leaving 13 bases of the junction unmatched. The CDR3 loop is CASSSYPLTSGNNNEQFF. CDR3 DNA: TGCGCCAGCAGCTCCTACCCTCTGACTAGCGGGAACAACAATGAGCAGTTCTTC. Full variable domain (outside the CDR3, taken from reference TRBV5-1 and TRBJ2-1): KAGVTQTPRYLIKTRGQQVTLSCSPISGHRSVSWYQQTPGQGLQFLFEYFSETQRNKGNFPGRFSGRQFSNSRSEMNVSTLELGDSALYLCASSSYPLTSGNNNEQFFGPGTRLTVL.

The V gene is TRBV7-9, the J gene TRBJ1-1, with 9 nucleotides matching TRBD1. The germline gives CDR1 SEHNR, CDR2 FQNEAQ (reference sequence). The CDR3 contains 15 residues. With 5 bases clipped from V and 6 bases from J, the junction kept 10 bases outside the gene matches. CDR3 protein: CASSPPGTGISEAFF. CDR3 coding DNA: TGTGCCAGCAGCCCGCCCGGGACAGGGATCTCTGAAGCTTTCTTT.

This clone was detected a few times. This sequence joins TRBV28 and TRBJ1-4; 7 positions match TRBD1. The germline V gene has CDR1 MDHEN and CDR2 SYDVKM. J lost 0 bases, V lost 6 bases, and 7 bases had no gene match. The CDR3 is made up of 16 amino acids. Here the CDR3 reads CASSRGDGPTNEKLFF. The DNA of the CDR3 is TGTGCCAGCAGCAGGGGGGACGGTCCAACTAATGAAAAACTGTTTTTT.

V gene TRBV27 combines with J gene TRBJ2-6, with D possibly TRBD2 on 5 matching bases. Deletions cut 2 bases from V and 2 bases from J, with 16 bases between. The CDR3 runs to 18 residues. The V gene's germline CDR1 is MNHEY and CDR2 SMNVEV (reference sequence). CDR3 nucleotides: TGTGCCAGCAGTTTAGCTCGGGATCCTATAGCTGGGGCCAACGTCCTGACTTTC. Its translation is CASSLARDPIAGANVLTF.